The TCR beta chain under discussion was sequenced for a study of T-cell memory formation after mild COVID-19. Study-wide results and limits: Among CD4+ contracting clones, most were CM and EM, and CD8+ ones EMRA.

As to this clonotype: What it binds is not known.

TCRdb passed the 5' RACE reads through MiXCR, listing each CDR3 protein once. The sample lists fewer than 350,000 distinct CDR3 sequences; 15% to 20% were seen once. This CDR3 region has 16 residues. Germline V gene lookup returns CDR1 SGHTA and CDR2 FQGTGA. V lost 5 bases and J lost 2, with 17 bases in between. Sequencing input: PBMCs or a T cell subset sorted from them (not recorded which). The receptor's source is a man aged 18 to 29 who had mild COVID-19 (a few samples of this study predate the infection). Cell type and time point are not known. This chain links TRBV7-3 with TRBJ2-3; D might be TRBD2 (5 bases). DNA of the CDR3: TGTGCCAGCAGCCCCGTACTAGGAGCCTCCACAGATACGCAGTATTTT. Its protein product is CASSPVLGASTDTQYF.